This T cell receptor beta chain was identified during a study of control samples from healthy donors and cancer patients. This clone was observed once. Per germline, CDR1 MGHRA and CDR2 YSYEKL. Trimming took 6 bases from V and 0 from J, leaving 18 bases between them. The CDR3 sequence is 17 residues long. Libraries were prepared by immunoSEQ multiplex PCR; TCRdb keeps only in-frame clonotypes and omits some of them. The sample has fewer than 150,000 clones; roughly 92% are singletons. The receptor comes from a woman younger than 30 in good health. Material for sequencing was blood. This rearrangement joins TRBV4-1 to TRBJ1-3; D remains ambiguous. The CDR3 reads CASSLDYSPFSGNTIYF. CDR3 nucleotide sequence: TGCGCCAGCAGTCTCGACTACAGTCCCTTCTCTGGAAACACCATATATTTT.